The 24 T cell receptor beta chains below come from one sample, sequenced in a study of T cells in Graves' hyperthyroidism and ophthalmopathy (dated by TCRdb to between 2017 and 2020). Libraries came from multiplex PCR. Sequenced using an Illumina HiSeq 2000. The TCR beta CDR3 regions were amplified from the RNA transcripts. The first round of RT-PCR for the TCR CDR3 was performed with the HTBI primer set and the Qiagen OneStep RT-PCR kit. TCRdb ran its own pipeline on the public reads, namely fastp trimming at Q25 and MiXCR clone calling, and kept in-frame beta chains. All rows with the same CDR3 protein become a single entry with the most common DNA and genes. For this sample there are approximately 600,000 distinct CDR3 sequences; 20% appear just once. The leading ten clones occupy over 30% of the sample. The sample taken for sequencing was blood. These receptors all come from a man between 25 and 39 years old with Graves' ophthalmopathy.

In its sample, this clonotype was seen many times. This chain links TRBV27 with TRBJ1-5; D might be TRBD1 (5 bases). V was clipped by 5 bases and J by 4 bases, with 24 bases between them. Per germline, CDR1 MNHEY and CDR2 SMNVEV (reference sequence). The CDR3 spans 18 residues. The CDR3 DNA reads as TGTGCCAGCAGTCGGGCCGCCCCGGGACGGTCGTCTAATCAGCCCCAGCATTTT. Protein product: CASSRAAPGRSSNQPQHF.

This clonotype appeared many times. The gene calls are TRBV15 and TRBJ2-1, with D possibly TRBD2 on 6 matching bases. The CDR3 is 15 residues long. The ends were cut back, 1 base at V and 5 bases at J, with 12 bases in the middle. The V gene's germline CDR1 is LNHNV and CDR2 YYDKDF (reference sequence). For the CDR3, the DNA is TGTGCCACCAGCAGAGCTAGCGACCCACACAATGAGCAGTTCTTC. Translated: CATSRASDPHNEQFF.

Only a few counts were recorded for this clonotype. The gene calls are TRBV3-1 and TRBJ1-1; 10 nucleotides match TRBD1. The J segment lost 4 bases and the V segment lost 8 bases, leaving 10 bases of the junction unmatched. This CDR3 has 15 residues. Per germline, CDR1 LGHDT and CDR2 YNNKEL (reference sequence). This chain's CDR3 is CASVRQGAGGTEAFF. The CDR3, as DNA: TGTGCCAGCGTAAGACAGGGGGCCGGGGGCACTGAAGCTTTCTTT.

This clonotype was observed a handful of times. The chain has TRBV27 and TRBJ2-1, with 11 nucleotides matching TRBD1. V trimming: 3 bases; J trimming: 4 bases; junction bases outside the gene matches: 5. The germline gives CDR1 MNHEY, CDR2 SMNVEV (reference sequence). CDR3 size: 16 residues. CDR3 protein: CASSLPGQGGYNEQFF. Written as DNA, the CDR3 is TGTGCCAGCAGTTTGCCGGGACAGGGGGGGTACAATGAGCAGTTCTTC.

This sequence joins TRBV24-1 and TRBJ1-1, with 7 bases matching TRBD1. CDR1 and CDR2 (germline): KGHDR, SFDVKD. The CDR3 is 13 amino acids. The junction had 5 bases not matched to a gene; V was cut back by 7 bases and J by 4 bases. CDR3 DNA: TGTGCCACCAGGGACAGGTGGAGCACTGAAGCTTTCTTT. This encodes CATRDRWSTEAFF.

This clonotype was seen only a few times. The genes are TRBV6-2 or TRBV6-3 and TRBJ2-7; D is uncertain. Germline V lookup: CDR1 MNHEY, CDR2 SVGEGT. The CDR3 runs to 13 residues. V lost 6 bases to trimming and J lost 4 bases, with 13 bases between them. This chain's CDR3 is CASRADISYEQYF. For the CDR3, the DNA is TGTGCCAGCAGGGCCGACATCTCTTACGAGCAGTACTTC.

The sample holds one count of this clonotype. The chain combines TRBV30 with TRBJ2-7; possible D gene TRBD1, 5 bases. The CDR3 contains 11 residues. With 5 bases removed from V and 7 bases from J, the gap between germline ends came to 12 bases. Germline V gene sequence: CDR1 GTSNPN, CDR2 SVGIG (reference sequence). The chain's CDR3 is CAWAGFKEQYF. The CDR3 nucleotides read TGTGCCTGGGCAGGGTTTAAAGAGCAGTACTTC.

This sequence joins TRBV29-1 and TRBJ2-1; a weak D match, TRBD1 (5 bases). V was cut by 2 bases and J by 4 bases, with 12 bases left in between. Per the germline V gene, CDR1 is SQVTM and CDR2 is ANQGSEA. The CDR3 runs 14 residues. CDR3 bases: TGCAGCGTTGAACAGGGATCGTGGTACAATGAGCAGTTCTTC. Residues: CSVEQGSWYNEQFF.

This clonotype came up a few times. The chain links TRBV12-3 or TRBV12-4 to TRBJ2-5; a weak D match, TRBD2 (6 bases). V lost 3 bases and J 6 bases, leaving 8 bases between the germline ends. The CDR3 totals 12 residues. The CDR3 region is CASSFGGKTQYF. CDR3 nucleotides: TGTGCCAGCAGTTTTGGAGGGAAGACCCAGTACTTC.

The chain joins TRBV19 to TRBJ2-4; 11 bases line up with TRBD2. V shed 5 bases and J 15 bases; nucleotides not matched to a gene: 9. From germline, CDR1 is LNHDA and CDR2 SQIVND (reference sequence). The CDR3 has 13 residues. This CDR3 reads CASSASLTSGRYF. The CDR3 coding sequence is TGTGCCAGTAGTGCCTCTCTAACTAGCGGGAGGTACTTC.

The J gene is TRBJ2-1, the V gene TRBV5-1, with D possibly being TRBD2 (6 bases). The CDR3 loop spans 15 amino acids. Germline CDR1 is SGHRS and CDR2 is YFSETQ. V was trimmed by 1 base and J by 3 bases, leaving 11 bases between them. The CDR3 spells CASSLLEGSYNEQFF. CDR3 sequence (DNA): TGCGCCAGCAGCTTGTTGGAGGGTAGCTACAATGAGCAGTTCTTC.

This clonotype came up many times. The CDR3 sequence: CASSPHGANQPQHF. Here the CDR3 DNA reads TGTGCCAGCAGTCCCCACGGAGCCAATCAGCCCCAGCATTTT. The V gene is TRBV28, the J gene TRBJ1-5; D call uncertain. V was shortened by 5 bases and J by 3 bases, with 11 bases between the two germline ends. CDR1 MDHEN and CDR2 SYDVKM come from the germline V gene. CDR3 length equals 14 residues.

This clonotype has just one count. The chain recombines TRBV7-2 with TRBJ2-2; 7 nucleotides agree with TRBD1. After removal of 2 bases from V and 6 bases from J, the junction contained 9 bases not matched to a gene. The CDR3 sequence is 16 residues long. Germline-derived CDR1 and CDR2 are SGHTA and FQGNSA. The DNA of the CDR3 is TGTGCCAGCAGCTTAAGGTCAGGGGGTCCCTCCGGGGAGCTGTTTTTT. It encodes CASSLRSGGPSGELFF.

This clonotype was observed many times. The rearrangement joins TRBV7-2 to TRBJ2-5; D may be TRBD1 (5 bases). Germline assignment: CDR1 SGHTA and CDR2 FQGNSA. V was trimmed by 1 base and J by 6 bases, leaving 18 bases between them. The CDR3 is made up of 16 amino acids. The CDR3 spells CASSLVFGQGTKTQYF. CDR3 sequence (DNA): TGTGCCAGCAGCTTAGTGTTCGGGCAGGGTACAAAGACCCAGTACTTC.

This clonotype was recorded many times. This sequence joins TRBV20-1 and TRBJ2-3; D ambiguous. Looked up from germline, CDR1 is DFQATT and CDR2 is SNEGSKA (reference sequence). Deletions cut 4 bases from V and 2 bases from J, with 10 bases between. This CDR3 has 13 amino acids. For the CDR3, the DNA is TGCAGTGCTAAGTGGCAAGCCACAGATACGCAGTATTTT. Residues: CSAKWQATDTQYF.

This chain joins TRBV7-9 and TRBJ2-1; 14 bases are shared with TRBD2. Germline V gene sequence: CDR1 SEHNR, CDR2 FQNEAQ (reference sequence). V was pared by 5 bases and J by 3 bases, with 15 bases of the junction left unmatched. The CDR3 is 20 residues long. CDR3 region: CASSPKPGTSGRLVYNEQFF. The CDR3 nucleotides are TGTGCCAGCAGCCCTAAACCCGGGACTAGCGGGAGACTGGTCTACAATGAGCAGTTCTTC.

This clonotype was counted between two and nine times. The CDR3: CAISESTEQYF. Written as DNA, the CDR3 is TGTGCCATCAGTGAGTCGACCGAGCAGTACTTC. V is TRBV10-3 and J is TRBJ2-7; D is ambiguous. V lost 0 bases and J lost 6, with 3 bases in between. The V gene's germline CDR1 is ENHRY and CDR2 SYGVKD. The length of the CDR3 is 11 residues.

This clonotype was observed at least ten times. The CDR3 bases are TGTGCCAGCAGCTTAGAGCTAGCGGGAGCGGGAGCGGGGGATACGCAGTATTTT. The encoded protein is CASSLELAGAGAGDTQYF. The chain employs TRBV7-2 and TRBJ2-3, with 10 bases identical to TRBD2. The CDR3 is 18 amino acids. Unmatched junction bases numbered 13, after V lost 1 base and J lost 6 bases. Germline-derived CDR1 and CDR2 are SGHTA and FQGNSA.

This clonotype was seen only a few times. The DNA is omitted, as the CDR3 cannot be located on it reliably, and the CDR3 follows TCRdb's listing. V is TRBV6-2 or TRBV6-3 and J is TRBJ1-4; TRBD1 is the table's D call and was not checked against the DNA. Germline CDR1 MNHEY, CDR2 SVGEGT. The CDR3 spans 14 residues, counting both ends. The CDR3 is CASSYFGQGEKLFF.

This rearrangement joins TRBV14 to TRBJ2-2; no definite D call. CDR3 length: 14 residues. V dropped 1 base and J dropped 3 bases, with 6 bases sitting between them. Germline V gene sequence: CDR1 SGHDN, CDR2 FVKESK. The CDR3 region has the DNA TGTGCCAGCAGCCAAGTAGGGTACACCGGGGAGCTGTTTTTT. Its translation: CASSQVGYTGELFF.

This clonotype was detected ten times or more. The V and J genes are TRBV18 and TRBJ2-5; 9 bases are shared with TRBD2. Germline V CDR1 and CDR2: KGHSH, LQKENI. V gave up 4 bases and J gave up 4 bases; unmatched junction bases: 4. The CDR3 length is 14 residues. The CDR3 here is CASSLSAGGETQYF. Written as DNA, the CDR3 is TGTGCCAGCTCACTTTCAGCGGGAGGAGAGACCCAGTACTTC.

This clonotype was detected a few times. The CDR3 is CASSIPGQGEDEQFF. As DNA, the CDR3 is TGTGCCAGTAGTATCCCGGGACAGGGCGAGGATGAGCAGTTCTTC. V usage is TRBV19 and J usage is TRBJ2-1; 9 nucleotides agree with TRBD1. Germline lookup yields CDR1 LNHDA and CDR2 SQIVND (reference sequence). The CDR3 length is 15 residues. With 3 bases clipped from V and 8 bases from J, the junction kept 8 bases outside the gene matches.

This rearrangement joins TRBV5-1 to TRBJ2-7; a weak D match, TRBD1 (6 bases). CDR1 SGHRS and CDR2 YFSETQ come from the germline V gene. The CDR3 loop spans 15 amino acids. V lost 4 bases, J lost 5 bases, and 19 bases lay in between. CDR3 region: CASSVLSRGPDEQYF. DNA of the CDR3: TGCGCCAGCAGCGTACTTTCCAGGGGCCCGGACGAGCAGTACTTC.

This clonotype was detected ten times or more. The chain links TRBV2 to TRBJ2-7; the match to TRBD2 covers 11 bases. CDR1 and CDR2 (germline): SNHLY, FYNNEI. After removal of 0 bases from V and 5 bases from J, the junction contained 6 bases not matched to a gene. The CDR3 is 16 residues long. In nucleotides, the CDR3 is TGTGCCAGCAGTGAAGCGTTGACTAGCGGGAAGGACGAGCAGTACTTC. Translation: CASSEALTSGKDEQYF.